The entry that follows covers one TCR beta chain sequence. J lost 4 bases, V lost 4 bases, and 8 bases had no gene match. The CDR3 is 15 amino acids. Germline V gene sequence: CDR1 DFQATT, CDR2 SNEGSKA (reference sequence). The sample originates from a study of T cell repertoires in cytomegalovirus infection. TCRdb re-derived calls from the reads in MiXCR, one entry per CDR3 protein. The data contain about 160,000 distinct CDR3 sequences, about 15% of them singletons. The receptor comes from a human donor in good health (CMV status not recorded). Some clones in this sample may be carry-over from other donors' samples. This chain joins TRBV20-1 and TRBJ2-3; TRBD1 aligns across 10 bases. Sequencing used CD8+ T cells from PBMCs. The CDR3 DNA reads TGCAGTGCTACAGGTGGGGACAGGGGCGCAGATACGCAGTATTTT. As protein: CSATGGDRGADTQYF.